Following are 16 T cell receptor beta chains from one sample sequenced in a study of cytomegalovirus exposure and HLA in healthy donors. It was with 60 Vbeta and 13 Jbeta primers that the PCR ran. TCRdb's table, derived via immunoSEQ multiplex PCR, lists solely in-frame clones and lacks some. This table holds about 200,000 clones, 65% to 80% found once. Sequenced material: PBMCs. The receptors come from a man aged 45-60 years in good health and CMV-seronegative.

The chain is built from TRBV28 and TRBJ1-5; tentatively, D is TRBD1 (5 bases). CDR1 and CDR2 (germline): MDHEN, SYDVKM. V lost 2 bases, J lost 3 bases, and 8 bases lay in between. This CDR3 has 14 residues. The CDR3 DNA follows: TGTGCCAGCAGTTTACAGGGTTACAATCAGCCCCAGCATTTT. Protein: CASSLQGYNQPQHF.

The rearrangement joins TRBV6-5 to TRBJ2-7; D possibly corresponds to TRBD1 (6 bases). In germline, CDR1 is MNHEY, CDR2 SVGAGI. CDR3 length: 13 amino acids. Trimming took off 5 bases at V and 2 bases at J, with 10 bases between the two ends. The CDR3, as DNA: TGTGCCAGCAGTCCCCGGGACACCTACGAGCAGTACTTC. The encoded protein is CASSPRDTYEQYF.

CDR3 DNA sequence: TGTGCCAGCAGCCTCGGACTAGCGGGACGGAATGAGCAGTTCTTC. This sequence encodes CASSLGLAGRNEQFF. This rearrangement joins TRBV5-5 to TRBJ2-1; 12 nucleotides agree with TRBD2. This CDR3 contains 15 residues. Trimming at V came to 4 bases and at J to 7 bases, leaving 6 bases not matched to a gene. CDR1 SGHKS and CDR2 YYEKEE come from the germline V gene (reference sequence).

This clone turned up a few times. At one of its ends the junction is not consistent with the germline gene, which may arise from a read error. The chain is built from TRBV4-1 and TRBJ2-7; TRBD2 matches at 10 bases. The length of the CDR3 is 16 residues. The germline V gene has CDR1 MGHRA and CDR2 YSYEKL. The CDR3 DNA follows: TGTGCCAGCAGCCTTCCCCCAGGAGCGGGAGGGAACGAGCAGTACTTC. Translating gives CASSLPPGAGGNEQYF.

The chain employs TRBV28 and TRBJ1-5; TRBD1 matches at 8 bases. The germline V gene encodes CDR1 MDHEN and CDR2 SYDVKM. This CDR3 is 16 amino acids long. V gave up 4 bases and J gave up 2 bases; unmatched junction bases: 7. The CDR3 coding sequence is TGTGCCAGCAGTTACCCGGACAGGGTTGGCAATCAGCCCCAGCATTTT. Translating it yields CASSYPDRVGNQPQHF.

The rearrangement links TRBV28 to TRBJ2-7; maybe TRBD2 (6 bases). V lost 2 bases and J 2 bases, leaving 10 bases between the germline ends. The CDR3 spans 14 residues. Germline V lookup: CDR1 MDHEN, CDR2 SYDVKM. DNA of the CDR3: TGTGCCAGCAGTTTAGGAGGGAAAACCTACGAGCAGTACTTC. Its protein is CASSLGGKTYEQYF. Full variable domain (remainder filled in from reference TRBV28 and TRBJ2-7): DVKVTQSSRYLVKRTGEKVFLECVQDMDHENMFWYRQDPGLGLRLIYFSYDVKMKEKGDIPEGYSVSREKKERFSLILESASTNQTSMYLCASSLGGKTYEQYFGPGTRLTVT.

This chain connects TRBV30 to TRBJ1-6; maybe TRBD1 (5 bases). Germline CDR1 reads GTSNPN; CDR2 reads SVGIG (reference sequence). CDR3 length equals 14 residues. V was pared by 7 bases and J by 10 bases, with 20 bases between. The CDR3 loop reads CAFLRGQSKSPLHF. The CDR3 DNA reads TGTGCCTTTTTAAGGGGCCAATCCAAATCACCCCTCCACTTT.

The chain is built from TRBV7-2 and TRBJ2-4; 7 positions agree with TRBD2. Unmatched junction bases numbered 3, after V lost 0 bases and J lost 1 base. This CDR3 comprises 16 residues. The germline V gene encodes CDR1 SGHTA and CDR2 FQGNSA. Here the CDR3 reads CASSLAWTRAKNIQYF. CDR3 nucleotide sequence: TGTGCCAGCAGCTTAGCCTGGACTAGGGCCAAAAACATTCAGTACTTC.

The J gene is TRBJ1-2, the V gene TRBV4-2, with no clear D. V lost 0 bases and J 6 bases, leaving 20 bases between the germline ends. From germline, CDR1 is LGHNA and CDR2 YNFKEQ. The CDR3 extends over 17 amino acids. CDR3 DNA: TGTGCCAGCAGCCAAGATGCGGGTAGGCAGACCCTCAATGGCTACACCTTC. The encoded protein is CASSQDAGRQTLNGYTF.

CDR3 sequence: CASSLTSGSLGEQFF. The CDR3 nucleotides read TGTGCCAGCAGTTTGACTAGCGGGAGCCTGGGTGAGCAGTTCTTC. The gene calls are TRBV27 and TRBJ2-1, with TRBD2 identical over 12 bases. CDR3 size: 15 residues. Germline-derived CDR1 and CDR2 are MNHEY and SMNVEV (reference sequence). The V and J ends lost 3 bases and 9 bases, in that order; junction bases with no gene match: 6.

This rearrangement joins TRBV7-8 to TRBJ2-5; tentatively, D is TRBD2 (5 bases). The V end was cut by 3 bases, the J end by 3 bases, with 14 bases between. The CDR3 totals 15 residues. The germline V gene has CDR1 SGHVS and CDR2 FQNEAQ. The CDR3 DNA reads as TGTGCCAGCAGCTTCACTTTTGGACTCGAAGAGACCCAGTACTTC. It codes for CASSFTFGLEETQYF.

The chain joins TRBV27 to TRBJ2-1; 7 nucleotides match TRBD2. The germline gives CDR1 MNHEY, CDR2 SMNVEV (reference sequence). This CDR3 has 15 amino acids. The V segment lost 0 bases and the J segment 8 bases; nucleotides outside the gene matches: 7. The CDR3: CASSLSSGSRDEQFF. The CDR3 nucleotides are TGTGCCAGCAGTTTATCTAGCGGGTCGCGCGATGAGCAGTTCTTC.

The chain joins TRBV9 to TRBJ1-2; D may be TRBD1 (5 bases). The germline V gene encodes CDR1 SGDLS and CDR2 YYNGEE. Trimming stripped 0 bases from V and 5 bases from J, with 14 bases between. This CDR3 contains 15 residues. CDR3 residues: CASSVDPRAAYGYTF. CDR3 nucleotide sequence: TGTGCCAGCAGCGTAGATCCCAGGGCCGCTTATGGCTACACCTTC.

J is TRBJ2-1 and V is TRBV10-3; 11 bases are a match to TRBD2. This CDR3 comprises 15 residues. Germline lookup yields CDR1 ENHRY and CDR2 SYGVKD. V shed 8 bases, J shed 4 bases, and the junction held 7 bases outside the gene matches. CDR3 DNA sequence: TGTGCCATCGTAGCTGGGACTAGCGGATACAATGAGCAGTTCTTC. It is translated as CAIVAGTSGYNEQFF.

On this clone: The junction does not match germline at one end; this may be a read error. The V call is TRBV7-7, the J call TRBJ2-5; 9 positions agree with TRBD2. Germline CDR1 and CDR2: SSHAT and FNYEAQ (reference sequence). The CDR3 consists of 15 residues. Here the CDR3 DNA reads TGTGCTAGCAGCTTAGGACTAGCGAGTGGAGAGACCCAGTACTTC. Translating it yields CASSLGLASGETQYF.

The chain combines TRBV27 with TRBJ2-7; D is uncertain. The CDR3 covers 14 residues. From germline, CDR1 is MNHEY and CDR2 SMNVEV (reference sequence). Trimming took off 4 bases at V and 5 bases at J, with 15 bases between the two ends. The CDR3 protein is CASSSAGVRHEQYF. CDR3 nucleotide sequence: TGTGCCAGCAGTTCTGCCGGAGTTCGCCACGAGCAGTACTTC.